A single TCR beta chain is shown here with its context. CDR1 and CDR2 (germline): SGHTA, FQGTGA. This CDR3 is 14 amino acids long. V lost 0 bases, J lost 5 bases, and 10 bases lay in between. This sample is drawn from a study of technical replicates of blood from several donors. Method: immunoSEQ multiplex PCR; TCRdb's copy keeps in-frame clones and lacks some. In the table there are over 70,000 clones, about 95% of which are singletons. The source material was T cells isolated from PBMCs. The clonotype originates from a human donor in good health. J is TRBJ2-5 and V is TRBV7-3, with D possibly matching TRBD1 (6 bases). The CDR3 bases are TGTGCCAGCAGCTTAACCCACAGGGTGGAGACCCAGTACTTC. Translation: CASSLTHRVETQYF.